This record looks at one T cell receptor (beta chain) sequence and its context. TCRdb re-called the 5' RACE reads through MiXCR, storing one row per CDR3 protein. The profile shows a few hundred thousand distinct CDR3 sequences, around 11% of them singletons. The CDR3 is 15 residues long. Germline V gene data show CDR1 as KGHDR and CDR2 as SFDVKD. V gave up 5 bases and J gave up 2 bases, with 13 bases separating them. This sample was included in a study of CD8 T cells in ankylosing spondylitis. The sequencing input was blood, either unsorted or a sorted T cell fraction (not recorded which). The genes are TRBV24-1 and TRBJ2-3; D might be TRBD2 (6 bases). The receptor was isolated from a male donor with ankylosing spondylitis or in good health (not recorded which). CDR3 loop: CATSGSASDTDTQYF. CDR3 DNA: TGTGCCACCAGTGGATCAGCTAGCGACACAGATACGCAGTATTTT.